The present T cell receptor (beta chain) was sequenced within a study of CD8 T cells in ankylosing spondylitis (dated by TCRdb to 2015 to 2018). Broadly, across the study: The study profiled T cell receptor beta repertoires in healthy donors and ankylosing spondylitis patients to find disease-linked TCR variants. The full study cohort comprised around 23 ankylosing spondylitis patients and 85 to 120 healthy donors. Peripheral blood was sampled, and synovial fluid was additionally collected from ankylosing spondylitis patients.

General findings and caveats noted by the study authors: The disease-linked clones were reported as significantly enriched in matched synovial fluid samples from ankylosing spondylitis patients. Some motif variants had previously been reported in the synovial fluid and blood of reactive arthritis patients, which suggests shared mechanisms of disease initiation. In peripheral blood, the disease-linked clones were found at relatively low frequencies and had a CD8+ phenotype. A TCR beta motif of 8 or 9 highly homologous amino acid variants appeared characteristic of blood from ankylosing spondylitis patients.

Spanning cysteine to phenylalanine, the CDR3 consists of 15 amino acids. Only the CDR3 portion is preserved as DNA: 45 bases, with reading frame beginning at the first base. The germline V gene provides CDR1 SGHRS and CDR2 YFSETQ. V drops 4 bases and J drops 8 bases, leaving 19 bases in between. TCRdb lists the instrument as Illumina HiSeq 2500. TCR beta libraries were prepared by quantitative 5'-RACE with molecular barcodes. The study's own analysis went as follows. Disease-linked TCR variants were identified with a new computational method built on a probabilistic model of VDJ rearrangement. The raw public reads went through TCRdb reprocessing: fastp at Q25, MiXCR clone calling, in-frame beta chains kept. Under each unique CDR3 protein, matching rows form one entry showing the most common genes and DNA. These V and J calls rely on TCRdb rather than the paper's analysis. The sample includes roughly 230,000 distinct CDR3 sequences, with under 12% observed a single time. Clones ranked in the top ten supply less than 3% of the sample.

On this clonotype: What antigen it recognizes has not been identified. It has no much larger one-base neighbor in the sample; base qualities were not kept.

Sequencing input: blood, either unsorted or a sorted T cell fraction (not recorded which). Recombination joined TRBV5-1 with TRBJ2-1; TRBD2 could be the D gene, as 7 bases match. This sequence originates from a male donor with ankylosing spondylitis or in good health (not recorded which). The CDR3 region has the sequence CASSPRGGAVYEQFF. In nucleotide form, the sequence is TGCGCCAGCAGCCCCCGTGGGGGGGCTGTTTATGAGCAGTTCTTC.